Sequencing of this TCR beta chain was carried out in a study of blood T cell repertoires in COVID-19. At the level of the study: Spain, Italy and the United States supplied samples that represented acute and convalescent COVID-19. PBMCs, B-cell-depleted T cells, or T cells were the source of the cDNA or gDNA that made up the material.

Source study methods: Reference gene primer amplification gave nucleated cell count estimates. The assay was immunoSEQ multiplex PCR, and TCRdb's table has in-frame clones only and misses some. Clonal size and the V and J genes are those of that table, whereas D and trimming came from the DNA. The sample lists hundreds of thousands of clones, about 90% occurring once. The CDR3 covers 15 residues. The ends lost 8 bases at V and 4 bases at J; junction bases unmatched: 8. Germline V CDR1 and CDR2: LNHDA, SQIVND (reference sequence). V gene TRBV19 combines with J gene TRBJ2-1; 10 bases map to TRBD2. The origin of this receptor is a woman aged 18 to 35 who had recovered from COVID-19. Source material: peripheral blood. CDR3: CASALAGSQYNEQFF. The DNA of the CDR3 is TGTGCCAGTGCACTAGCGGGGTCACAATACAATGAGCAGTTCTTC.